The sample holds a few counts of the clone carrying this T cell receptor beta chain. What it binds is not known. This CDR3 region has 14 residues. CDR1 and CDR2 (germline): SGHRS, YFSETQ. Trimming left V 0 bases short and J 5 bases short, with 11 bases between. TCRdb recomputed calls from the 5' RACE reads with MiXCR, one row per CDR3 protein. The sample has some 130,000 distinct CDR3 sequences; 17% are singletons. The sample comes from a study of T-cell memory formation after mild COVID-19. Findings and caveats of the study: Mainly in CM and EM were contracting CD4+ clones; CD8+ were in EMRA. A second wave of clones peaked on day 37, and their SARS-CoV-2 specificity went unconfirmed.

The TCR originated in a man younger than 30 who had mild COVID-19 (a few samples of this study predate the infection). Cell type and time point are not known. Sequenced sample: PBMCs or a T cell subset sorted from them (not recorded which). The gene calls are TRBV5-1 and TRBJ1-1; D unclear. The CDR3 DNA reads TGCGCCAGCAGCTTGGCGGGCGTCGGAACTGAAGCTTTCTTT. Protein sequence: CASSLAGVGTEAFF.